These 4 T cell receptor beta chains share one sample of origin, sequenced in a study of blood T cell repertoires in COVID-19. Generated by immunoSEQ multiplex PCR, the TCRdb table keeps only in-frame clones and is missing some. The table lists 150,000 to 200,000 clones, 80% to 85% of them singletons. Specimen: peripheral blood. Source of these receptors: a woman between 25 and 40 years old with acute or convalescent COVID-19.

The J gene is TRBJ1-3, the V gene TRBV28; D is unresolved. The CDR3 runs to 14 residues. CDR1 and CDR2 from the germline V gene are MDHEN and SYDVKM. Trimming shortened V by 3 bases and J by 0 bases, and 6 bases separated the two germline ends. The CDR3 loop reads CASSFRGSGNTIYF. CDR3 DNA: TGTGCCAGCAGTTTCCGGGGCTCTGGAAACACCATATATTTT.

This clone was seen once. The J gene is TRBJ1-2, the V gene TRBV15; D uncertain. Germline CDR1 and CDR2: LNHNV and YYDKDF (reference sequence). The CDR3 spans 14 residues. Trimming stripped 0 bases from V and 8 bases from J, with 13 bases between. Written as DNA, the CDR3 is TGTGCCACCAGCAGAGATCTCGGAGGCGGAGGCTACACCTTC. Amino acid sequence: CATSRDLGGGGYTF. The whole variable domain, remainder taken from reference TRBV15 and TRBJ1-2, is DAMVIQNPRYQVTQFGKPVTLSCSQTLNHNVMYWYQQKSSQAPKLLFHYYDKDFNNEADTPDNFQSRRPNTSFCFLDIRSPGLGDTAMYLCATSRDLGGGGYTFGSGTRLTVV.

The rearrangement links TRBV27 to TRBJ2-3; TRBD1 matches at 9 bases. Per germline, CDR1 MNHEY and CDR2 SMNVEV (reference sequence). This CDR3 is built from 14 residues. J was trimmed by 6 bases and V by 8 bases; bases with no gene match: 9. CDR3 amino acids: CASRTGGRVDTQYF. The CDR3 nucleotides read TGTGCCAGCCGAACAGGGGGCCGTGTTGATACGCAGTATTTT.

The V gene is TRBV7-7, the J gene TRBJ2-2, with D possibly TRBD1 on 6 matching bases. CDR1 is SSHAT, CDR2 FNYEAQ, per germline (reference sequence). Trimming stripped 3 bases from V and 3 bases from J, with 11 bases between. The CDR3 covers 15 residues. Here the CDR3 reads CASSFRDTDTGELFF. The CDR3 DNA is TGTGCCAGCAGCTTTCGGGACACTGACACCGGGGAGCTGTTTTTT.